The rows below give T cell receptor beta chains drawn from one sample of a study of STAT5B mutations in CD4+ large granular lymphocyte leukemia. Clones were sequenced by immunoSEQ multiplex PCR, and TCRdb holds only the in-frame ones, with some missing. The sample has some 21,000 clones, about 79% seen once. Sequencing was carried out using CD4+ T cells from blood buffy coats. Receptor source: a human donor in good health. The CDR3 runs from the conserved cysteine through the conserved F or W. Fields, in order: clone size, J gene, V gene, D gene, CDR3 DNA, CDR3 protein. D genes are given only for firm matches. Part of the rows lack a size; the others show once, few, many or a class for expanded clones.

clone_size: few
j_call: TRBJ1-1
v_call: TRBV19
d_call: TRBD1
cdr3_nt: TGTGCCAGTAAACGGGGACAGGGCGGCACTGAAGCTTTCTTT
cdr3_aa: CASKRGQGGTEAFF

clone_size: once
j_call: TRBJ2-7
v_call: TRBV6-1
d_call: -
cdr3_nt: TGTGCCAGCACGATGACCGCAACAAACACCTACGAGCAGTACTTC
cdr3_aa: CASTMTATNTYEQYF

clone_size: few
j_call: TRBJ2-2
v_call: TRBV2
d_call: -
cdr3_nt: TGTGCCAGCAGGCCTCGGGGGCTCGGGGAGCTGTTTTTT
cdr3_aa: CASRPRGLGELFF

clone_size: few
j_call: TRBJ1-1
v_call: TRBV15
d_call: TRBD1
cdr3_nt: TGTGCCACCAGCAGAGAGACAGGGGCGAACACTGAAGCTTTCTTT
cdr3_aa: CATSRETGANTEAFF

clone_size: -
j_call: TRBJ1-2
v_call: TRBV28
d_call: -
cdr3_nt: TGTGCCAGCAGTCCATCTTACTACACTGGCTACACCTTC
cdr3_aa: CASSPSYYTGYTF

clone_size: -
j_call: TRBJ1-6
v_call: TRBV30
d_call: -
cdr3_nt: TGTGCCTGGAGTACGTCCGTCTATAATTCACCCCTCCACTTT
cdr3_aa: CAWSTSVYNSPLHF

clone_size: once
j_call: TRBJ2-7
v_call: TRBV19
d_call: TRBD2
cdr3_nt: TGTGCCAGTAGTACTATAGCGGGGGCCTCCTACGAGCAGTACTTC
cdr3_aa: CASSTIAGASYEQYF

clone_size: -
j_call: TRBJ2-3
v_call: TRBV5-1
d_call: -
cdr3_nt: TGCGCCAGCAGCTCCTACTCTGCCGGAGGAGATACGCAGTATTTT
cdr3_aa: CASSSYSAGGDTQYF

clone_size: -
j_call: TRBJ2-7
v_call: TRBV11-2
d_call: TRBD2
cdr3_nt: TGTGCCAGCAGCTTAGGTCCAAGCGGGAGCCCCTACGAGCAGTACTTC
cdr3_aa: CASSLGPSGSPYEQYF

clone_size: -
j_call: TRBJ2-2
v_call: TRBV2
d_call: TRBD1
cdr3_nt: TGTGCCAGCAGGGAACAGGGGGCGATTACCGGGGAGCTGTTTTTT
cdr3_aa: CASREQGAITGELFF

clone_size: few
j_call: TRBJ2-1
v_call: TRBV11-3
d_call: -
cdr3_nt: TGTGCCAGCAGCTATAAACAGGGCGATGAGCAGTTCTTC
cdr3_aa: CASSYKQGDEQFF

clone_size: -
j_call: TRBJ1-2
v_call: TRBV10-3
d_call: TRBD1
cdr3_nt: TGTGCCATCAGTGAATCAGCCGGGACAGGGGGCCCTAACTATGGCTACACCTTC
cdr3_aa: CAISESAGTGGPNYGYTF

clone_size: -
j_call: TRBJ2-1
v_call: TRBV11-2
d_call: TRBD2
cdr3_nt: TGTGCCAGCAGCTTAGATCTCGCGGGAGGAGTCTACAATGAGCAGTTCTTC
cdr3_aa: CASSLDLAGGVYNEQFF

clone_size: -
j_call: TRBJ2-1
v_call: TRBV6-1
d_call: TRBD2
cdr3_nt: TGTGCCAGCAAGAAGCGGGAGGTCAACAATGAGCAGTTCTTC
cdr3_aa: CASKKREVNNEQFF

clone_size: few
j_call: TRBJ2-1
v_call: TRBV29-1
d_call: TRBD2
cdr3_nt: TGCAGCGTTGAAGGCCGAGCGGGAGGGCTCAATGAGCAGTTCTTC
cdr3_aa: CSVEGRAGGLNEQFF

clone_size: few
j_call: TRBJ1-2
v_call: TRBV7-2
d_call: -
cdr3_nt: TGTGCCAGCAGCCCCAGGGCCACCGACTATGGCTACACCTTC
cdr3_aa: CASSPRATDYGYTF

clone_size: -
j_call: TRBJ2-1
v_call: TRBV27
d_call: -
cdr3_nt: TGTGCCAGCAGTTTTGAGGCCCTAACCCCGAATGAGCAGTTCTTC
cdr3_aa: CASSFEALTPNEQFF

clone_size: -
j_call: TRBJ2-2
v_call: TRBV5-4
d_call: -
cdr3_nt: TGTGCCACCCGATTGTCCGGTAACACCGGGGAGCTGTTTTTT
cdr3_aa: CATRLSGNTGELFF

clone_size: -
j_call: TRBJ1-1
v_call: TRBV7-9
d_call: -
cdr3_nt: TGTGCCAGCAGAAAGACCCCAGGGGTTCCTGAAGCTTTCTTT
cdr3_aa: CASRKTPGVPEAFF

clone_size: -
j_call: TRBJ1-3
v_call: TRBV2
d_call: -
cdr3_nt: TGTGCCAGCACCCCGGGCAGGCAGTTTGGAAACACCATATATTTT
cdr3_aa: CASTPGRQFGNTIYF

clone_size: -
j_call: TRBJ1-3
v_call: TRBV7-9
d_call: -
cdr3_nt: TGTGCCAGCAGCTTAGTCGAGGGGACTGGAAACACCATATATTTT
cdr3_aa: CASSLVEGTGNTIYF

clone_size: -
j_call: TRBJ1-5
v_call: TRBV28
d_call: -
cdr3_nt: TGTGCCAGCAGATCCGACAGGAATCAGCCCCAGCATTTT
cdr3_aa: CASRSDRNQPQHF

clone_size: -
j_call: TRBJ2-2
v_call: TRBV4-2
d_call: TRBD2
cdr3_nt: TGTGCCAGCAGCCAGACTAGCGGGAGGGCCGGGGGCGGGGAGCTGTTTTTT
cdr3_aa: CASSQTSGRAGGGELFF

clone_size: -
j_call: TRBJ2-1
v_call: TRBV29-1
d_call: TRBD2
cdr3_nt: TGCAGCATTTCACTAGCGGGAGTACTTCGGTCTGGGGATGAGCAGTTCTTC
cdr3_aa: CSISLAGVLRSGDEQFF

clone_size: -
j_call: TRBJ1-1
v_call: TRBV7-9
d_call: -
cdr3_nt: TGTGCCAGCAGCTGGGGGGGAGACACTGAAGCTTTCTTT
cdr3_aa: CASSWGGDTEAFF

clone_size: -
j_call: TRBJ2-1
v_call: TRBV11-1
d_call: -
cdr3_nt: TGTGCCAGCAGCTTGGCGGACACCGGAGCCAATGAGCAGTTCTTC
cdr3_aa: CASSLADTGANEQFF

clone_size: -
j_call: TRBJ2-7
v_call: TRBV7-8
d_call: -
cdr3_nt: TGTGCCAGCAGCTTACCGAGGACAGACGAGCAGTACTTC
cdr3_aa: CASSLPRTDEQYF

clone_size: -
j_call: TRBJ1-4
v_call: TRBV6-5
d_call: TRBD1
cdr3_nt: TGTGCCAGCAGTTACGGACAGGGCCTTGAAAAACTGTTTTTT
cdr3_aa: CASSYGQGLEKLFF

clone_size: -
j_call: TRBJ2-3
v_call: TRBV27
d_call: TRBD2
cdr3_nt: TGTGCCAGCAGTGACTCCTCTAGCGGGAGGGCCAGAGATACGCAGTATTTT
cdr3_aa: CASSDSSSGRARDTQYF

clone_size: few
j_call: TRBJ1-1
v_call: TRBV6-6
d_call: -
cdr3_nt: TGTGCCAGCAGTTACGCCAATAATGAAGCTTTCTTT
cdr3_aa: CASSYANNEAFF

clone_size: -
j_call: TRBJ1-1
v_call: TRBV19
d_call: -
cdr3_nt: TGTGCCAGTAGTAGGGTAGGGTCGATTGGGGCTTTCTTT
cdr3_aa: CASSRVGSIGAFF

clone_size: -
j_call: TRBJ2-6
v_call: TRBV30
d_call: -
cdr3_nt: TGTGCCTTCCAGACCCGGCGGGGCTCTGGGGCCAACGTCCTGACTTTC
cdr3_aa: CAFQTRRGSGANVLTF

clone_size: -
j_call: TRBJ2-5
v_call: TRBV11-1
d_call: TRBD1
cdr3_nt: TGTGCCAGCAGCTCCGGGACAGGGGTTTTAGCCCTTCAAGAGACCCAGTACTTC
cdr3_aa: CASSSGTGVLALQETQYF

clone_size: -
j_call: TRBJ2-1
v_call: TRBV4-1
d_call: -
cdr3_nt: TGCGCCAGCAGCCATGTGAGCTCCTACAATGAGCAGTTCTTC
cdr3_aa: CASSHVSSYNEQFF

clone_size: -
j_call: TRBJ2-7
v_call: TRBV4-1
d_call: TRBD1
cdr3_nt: TGCGCCAGCAGCCAAGCCAGGACAGGGCCTACCTACGAGCAGTACTTC
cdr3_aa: CASSQARTGPTYEQYF

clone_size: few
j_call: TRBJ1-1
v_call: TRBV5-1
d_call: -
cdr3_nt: TGCGCCAGCAGCTTGGCGGGGGGGTTGAACACTGAAGCTTTCTTT
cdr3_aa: CASSLAGGLNTEAFF

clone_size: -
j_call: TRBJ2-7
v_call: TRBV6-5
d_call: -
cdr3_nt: TGTGCCAGCAAAGTGAACAGGGCCACCTCCTACGAGCAGTACTTC
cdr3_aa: CASKVNRATSYEQYF

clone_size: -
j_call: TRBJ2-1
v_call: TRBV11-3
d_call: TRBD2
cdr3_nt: TGTGCCAGCAGCTTGGGGACTAGCAATGAGCAGTTCTTC
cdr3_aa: CASSLGTSNEQFF

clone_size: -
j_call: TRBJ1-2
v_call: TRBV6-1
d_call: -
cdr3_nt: TGTGCCAGCAGTGAAGGGACGTCCCGGTATGGCTACACCTTC
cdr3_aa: CASSEGTSRYGYTF

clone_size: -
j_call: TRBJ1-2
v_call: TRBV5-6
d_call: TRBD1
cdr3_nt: TGTGCCAGCAGCTTGGTGGGACAGGGAGGTGCCTATGGCTACACCTTC
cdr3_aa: CASSLVGQGGAYGYTF

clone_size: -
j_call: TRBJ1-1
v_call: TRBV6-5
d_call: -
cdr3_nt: TGTGCCAGCAGTTTGGGAAGGACAGACGAAGCTTTCTTT
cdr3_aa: CASSLGRTDEAFF

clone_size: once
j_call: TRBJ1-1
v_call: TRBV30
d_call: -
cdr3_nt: TGTGCCTCCAAGGCAGGATCTAACACTGAAGCTTTCTTT
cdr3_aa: CASKAGSNTEAFF

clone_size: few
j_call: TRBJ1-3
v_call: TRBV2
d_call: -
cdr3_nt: TGTGCCAGCAGGACGGGGACTTTCGGGCGGAACACCATATATTTT
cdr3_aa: CASRTGTFGRNTIYF

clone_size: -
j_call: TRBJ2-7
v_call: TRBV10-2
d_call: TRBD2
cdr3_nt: TGCGCCAGCAGTGAGAAATTACTAGCGGGACTCTACGAGCAGTACTTC
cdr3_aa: CASSEKLLAGLYEQYF

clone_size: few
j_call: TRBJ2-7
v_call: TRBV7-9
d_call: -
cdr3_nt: TGTGCCAGCAACCAACAGGGCTACGAGCAGTACTTC
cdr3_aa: CASNQQGYEQYF

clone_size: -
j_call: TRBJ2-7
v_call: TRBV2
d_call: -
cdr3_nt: TGTGCCAGCAGGCGGGGAGGGACAGCCCTCTACGAGCAGTACTTC
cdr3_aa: CASRRGGTALYEQYF

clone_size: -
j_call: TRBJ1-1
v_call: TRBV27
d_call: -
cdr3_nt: TGTGCCAGCAGGCGAGGGGGGGGGAGGGACACTGAAGCTTTCTTT
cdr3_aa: CASRRGGGRDTEAFF

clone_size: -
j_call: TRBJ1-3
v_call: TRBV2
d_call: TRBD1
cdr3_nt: TGTGCCAGCAGACCCGACAGGGGGAACACCATATATTTT
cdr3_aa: CASRPDRGNTIYF